This record concerns one T cell receptor beta chain sequence. The sample comes from a study of control samples from healthy donors and cancer patients. Assay: immunoSEQ multiplex PCR; the TCRdb copy retains only in-frame clones and omits some. The repertoire holds fewer than 110,000 clones, around 89% seen once, with 7.8% in the top ten. The sequenced sample was blood. The receptor's source is a man aged 25-45 years in good health.

CDR3 sequence reads: CASSLSPEQPQHF. CDR3 coding DNA: TGTGCCAGCAGCTTATCCCCGGAGCAGCCCCAGCATTTT. The chain links TRBV5-4 to TRBJ1-5; D ambiguous. Trimming removed 2 bases from V and 7 bases from J, with 10 bases in between. Germline V CDR1 and CDR2: SGHNT, YYREEE (reference sequence). The CDR3 length is 13 residues.